The TCR beta chain under discussion was sequenced for a study of molecular identifiers for immune sequencing clone quantification. The CDR3 consists of 18 residues. Germline V gene sequence: CDR1 MNHEY, CDR2 SVGAGI. V dropped 2 bases and J dropped 4 bases, with 23 bases sitting between them. Via MiXCR, TCRdb re-called the PCR reads, giving one row per CDR3 protein. The table shows some 650,000 distinct CDR3 sequences, with less than 20% occurring only once. This clonotype was counted ten times or more. This TCR came from a human donor in good health. Some libraries in this study had Jurkat cell RNA spiked in. The chain couples TRBV6-5 to TRBJ1-2; perhaps TRBD1 as D (5 bases). Material for sequencing was naive CD8+ T cells from blood, with Jurkat cell RNA spiked in. Subset specified: FACS-sorted CD8+CD4-CCR7+CD45RA+ naive T cells. The CDR3 DNA reads TGTGCCAGCAGTTACGGTGGGGCGCAGGCCCCGCTAGCCTATGGCTACACCTTC. Translation gives CASSYGGAQAPLAYGYTF.